One sample yielded the 17 T cell receptor beta chains listed below, sequenced in a study of graft-versus-host responses after intestinal transplantation. Measured with immunoSEQ multiplex PCR; TCRdb has only the in-frame clones, and not every one. The data hold 75,000 to 95,000 clones, with approximately 94% observed a single time. No antigens are known for them. Sequenced here: unstimulated CD8+ T cells sorted from spleen or lymph node cells, sampled before intestinal transplant. The source is a human donor who received an intestinal transplant.

This clone was seen a single time. The V gene is TRBV5-6, the J gene TRBJ2-1; 8 positions match TRBD1. The CDR3 runs 17 residues. The V segment lost 0 bases and the J segment 4 bases; nucleotides outside the gene matches: 9. Per the germline V gene, CDR1 is SGHDT and CDR2 is YYEEEE. The CDR3 region has the DNA TGTGCCAGCAGCTTGGCCAGAGCCAGGGGGCCATACAATGAGCAGTTCTTC. Its protein product is CASSLARARGPYNEQFF.

A single count supports this clone. This rearrangement joins TRBV20-1 to TRBJ1-1, with D uncertain. Between the trimmed V and J ends, which lost 5 bases and 7 bases, there was a span of 11 bases. This CDR3 has 11 amino acids. The germline gives CDR1 DFQATT, CDR2 SNEGSKA (reference sequence). This chain's CDR3 is CSAWLLLEAFF. The CDR3 DNA is TGCAGTGCTTGGCTTCTGCTTGAAGCTTTCTTT.

V and J are TRBV27 and TRBJ1-1, with a possible D match to TRBD1 (6 bases). This CDR3 comprises 14 residues. Looked up from germline, CDR1 is MNHEY and CDR2 is SMNVEV (reference sequence). V gave up 6 bases and J gave up 4 bases, with 15 bases separating them. CDR3 protein: CASSPQGPITEAFF. The CDR3 region has the DNA TGTGCCAGCAGCCCCCAGGGGCCCATCACTGAAGCTTTCTTT.

There are a few counts of this clone. The chain carries TRBV30 and TRBJ2-1, with 15 bases fitting TRBD2. The J segment lost 10 bases and the V segment lost 2 bases, leaving 6 bases of the junction unmatched. The CDR3 contains 15 residues. Per the germline V gene, CDR1 is GTSNPN and CDR2 is SVGIG (reference sequence). The CDR3 DNA reads TGTGCCTGGAGTCGGACTAGCGGGGGGGCTGACGAGCAGTTCTTC. Protein: CAWSRTSGGADEQFF.

The genes are TRBV30 and TRBJ2-3; 13 nucleotides align to TRBD2. The CDR3 is made up of 20 amino acids. The ends lost 0 bases at V and 4 bases at J; junction bases unmatched: 16. The V gene's germline CDR1 is GTSNPN and CDR2 SVGIG (reference sequence). CDR3 nucleotide sequence: TGTGCCTGGAGTGTAACCCCCCGACTAGCGGGGGGTTCGTATTCAGATACGCAGTATTTT. Protein product: CAWSVTPRLAGGSYSDTQYF.

V gene TRBV19 combines with J gene TRBJ1-1; D not resolved. The CDR3 length is 13 residues. CDR1 and CDR2 from the germline V gene are LNHDA and SQIVND (reference sequence). Trimming left V 2 bases short and J 1 base short, with 5 bases between. The CDR3 loop is CASSIPGNTEAFF. The CDR3 DNA is TGTGCCAGTAGTATACCAGGGAACACTGAAGCTTTCTTT. Drawing the rest from reference TRBV19 and TRBJ1-1, the complete variable domain is DGGITQSPKYLFRKEGQNVTLSCEQNLNHDAMYWYRQDPGQGLRLIYYSQIVNDFQKGDIAEGYSVSREKKESFPLTVTSAQKNPTAFYLCASSIPGNTEAFFGQGTRLTVV.

A note on this clone: Mismatch with germline at one junction end may stem from a read error. This rearrangement joins TRBV11-3 to TRBJ2-1; D is unresolved. The germline V gene has CDR1 SGHNT and CDR2 YENEEA. The CDR3 totals 16 residues. The CDR3 protein is CASSQREAPVVNGQFF. The CDR3 DNA reads TGTGCCAGCAGCCAACGCGAGGCACCTGTGGTCAATGGGCAGTTCTTC.

The chain uses TRBV7-8 and TRBJ2-3; TRBD2 agrees at 12 bases. This CDR3 has 16 residues. Losses at the gene ends were 5 bases for V and 3 bases for J; bases not matched to a gene: 6. The germline V gene encodes CDR1 SGHVS and CDR2 FQNEAQ. CDR3 in amino acids: CASSLSSGGVTDTQYF. In DNA form, the CDR3 reads TGTGCCAGCAGCCTGTCTAGCGGGGGGGTTACAGATACGCAGTATTTT. Full variable domain (rest looked up from reference TRBV7-8 and TRBJ2-3): GAGVSQSPRYKVAKRGQDVALRCDPISGHVSLFWYQQALGQGPEFLTYFQNEAQLDKSGLPSDRFFAERPEGSVSTLKIQRTQQEDSAVYLCASSLSSGGVTDTQYFGPGTRLTVL.

V is TRBV6-1 and J is TRBJ1-1, with 9 bases fitting TRBD1. This CDR3 is 14 amino acids long. Unmatched junction bases numbered 7, after V lost 5 bases and J lost 6 bases. In germline, CDR1 is MNHNS, CDR2 SASEGT. CDR3 in DNA: TGTGCCAGCAGTACCAGGACAGGGGAATCTGAAGCTTTCTTT. Translated, it gives CASSTRTGESEAFF.

V usage is TRBV9 and J usage is TRBJ2-1; 10 nucleotides match TRBD1. CDR3 size: 16 residues. Germline V gene data show CDR1 as SGDLS and CDR2 as YYNGEE. V lost 3 bases and J lost 2; bases outside the gene matches: 5. In nucleotides, the CDR3 is TGTGCCAGCAGCGCACCGGACAGGGGGGCCTACAATGAGCAGTTCTTC. Protein product: CASSAPDRGAYNEQFF.

The chain joins TRBV2 to TRBJ2-7, with a tentative D call TRBD1 (5 bases). Trimming removed 6 bases at V and 5 bases at J, with 8 bases between. The V gene's germline CDR1 is SNHLY and CDR2 FYNNEI. This CDR3 contains 11 residues. CDR3 sequence (DNA): TGTGCCAGCAGGTGGGGCCACGAGCAGTACTTC. Translation gives CASRWGHEQYF.

J is TRBJ1-1 and V is TRBV4-3; 7 nucleotides align to TRBD1. The CDR3 consists of 15 residues. Germline-derived CDR1 and CDR2 are LGHNA and YSLEER. Germline trimming cut 2 bases from V and 2 bases from J; bases unmatched to any gene: 5. CDR3 sequence reads: CASSQNRGGNTEAFF. CDR3 bases: TGCGCCAGCAGCCAAAACAGGGGAGGAAACACTGAAGCTTTCTTT.

The gene calls are TRBV19 and TRBJ1-2; TRBD1 agrees at 9 bases. The CDR3 loop spans 15 amino acids. Germline CDR1 and CDR2: LNHDA and SQIVND (reference sequence). The V gene end was trimmed by 1 base and the J gene end by 3 bases; junction bases not matched to a gene: 3. CDR3 nucleotide sequence: TGTGCCAGTAGTATAGGCGGACAGGGGTACTATGGCTACACCTTC. Translated, it gives CASSIGGQGYYGYTF.

The rearrangement uses TRBV7-2 and TRBJ2-7, with a possible D match to TRBD2 (5 bases). The CDR3 has 16 residues. Germline V CDR1 and CDR2: SGHTA, FQGNSA. V lost 5 bases and J 2 bases, leaving 19 bases between the germline ends. CDR3 sequence: CASSARLAPEPYEQYF. The CDR3 nucleotides read TGTGCCAGCAGCGCACGGCTAGCCCCGGAACCCTACGAGCAGTACTTC.

This chain links TRBV4-2 with TRBJ1-1; 7 bases are a match to TRBD1. V dropped 0 bases and J dropped 1; count of bases not matched to a gene: 8. The CDR3 covers 17 residues. Germline V gene data show CDR1 as LGHNA and CDR2 as YNFKEQ. CDR3 in amino acids: CASSQDKEGAWNTEAFF. The CDR3 coding sequence is TGTGCCAGCAGCCAAGATAAAGAGGGGGCGTGGAACACTGAAGCTTTCTTT.

In its sample, this clone was seen once. The rearrangement joins TRBV6-5 to TRBJ2-5, with D maybe TRBD1 (6 bases). The germline CDR1 and CDR2 sequences are MNHEY and SVGAGI. This CDR3 spans 11 amino acids. V was cut by 2 bases and J by 13 bases, with 11 bases left in between. CDR3 residues: CASSYGQGGYF. The CDR3 DNA reads TGTGCCAGCAGTTACGGACAAGGGGGGTACTTC.

This clone is a singleton in its sample. CDR3: CASSSLRDSPYEQYF. The CDR3 DNA reads as TGTGCCAGCAGTTCCCTCCGGGACAGTCCCTACGAGCAGTACTTC. The rearrangement links TRBV27 to TRBJ2-7, with 7 bases aligning to TRBD1. V gave up 4 bases and J gave up 2 bases; unmatched junction bases: 8. The CDR3 sequence is 15 residues long. Per germline, CDR1 MNHEY and CDR2 SMNVEV (reference sequence).